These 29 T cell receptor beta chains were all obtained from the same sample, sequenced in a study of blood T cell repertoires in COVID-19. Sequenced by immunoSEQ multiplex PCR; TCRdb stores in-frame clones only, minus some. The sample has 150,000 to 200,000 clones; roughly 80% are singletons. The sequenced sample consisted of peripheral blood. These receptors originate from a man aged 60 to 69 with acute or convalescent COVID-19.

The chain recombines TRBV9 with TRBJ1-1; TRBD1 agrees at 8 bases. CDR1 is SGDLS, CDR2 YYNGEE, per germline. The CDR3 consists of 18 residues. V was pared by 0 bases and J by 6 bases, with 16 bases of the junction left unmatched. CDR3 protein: CASSVDGPGGMYRPEAFF. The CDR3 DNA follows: TGTGCCAGCAGCGTAGACGGCCCAGGGGGCATGTATCGACCTGAAGCTTTCTTT. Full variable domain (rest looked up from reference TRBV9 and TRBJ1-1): DSGVTQTPKHLITATGQRVTLRCSPRSGDLSVYWYQQSLDQGLQFLIQYYNGEERAKGNILERFSAQQFPDLHSELNLSSLELGDSALYFCASSVDGPGGMYRPEAFFGQGTRLTVV.

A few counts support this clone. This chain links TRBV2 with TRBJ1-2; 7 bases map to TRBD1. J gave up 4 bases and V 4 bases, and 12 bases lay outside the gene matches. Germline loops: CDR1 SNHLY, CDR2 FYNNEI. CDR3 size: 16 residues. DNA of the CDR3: TGTGCCAGCAGTGCCGTCCTCCGGGACAGAAGCTATGGCTACACCTTC. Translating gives CASSAVLRDRSYGYTF.

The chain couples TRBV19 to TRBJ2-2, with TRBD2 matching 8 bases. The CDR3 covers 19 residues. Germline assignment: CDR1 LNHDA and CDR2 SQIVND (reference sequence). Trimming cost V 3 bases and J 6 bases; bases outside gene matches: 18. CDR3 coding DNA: TGTGCCAGTAGTATTACCCCCCCACTAGCGGAGGAGTTCGCCGGGGAGCTGTTTTTT. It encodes CASSITPPLAEEFAGELFF.

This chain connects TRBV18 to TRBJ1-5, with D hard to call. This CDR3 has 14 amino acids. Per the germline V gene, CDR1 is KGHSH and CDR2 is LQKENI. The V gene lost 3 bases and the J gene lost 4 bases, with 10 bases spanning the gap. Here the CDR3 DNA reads TGTGCCAGCTCACCGCCCGCTAATAATCAGCCCCAGCATTTT. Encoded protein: CASSPPANNQPQHF.

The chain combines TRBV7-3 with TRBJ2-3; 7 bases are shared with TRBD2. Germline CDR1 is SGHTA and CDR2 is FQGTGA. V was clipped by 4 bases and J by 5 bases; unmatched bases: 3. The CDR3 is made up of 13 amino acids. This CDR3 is CASSSRTRDTQYF. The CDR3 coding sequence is TGTGCCAGCAGCTCGCGGACTAGAGATACGCAGTATTTT.

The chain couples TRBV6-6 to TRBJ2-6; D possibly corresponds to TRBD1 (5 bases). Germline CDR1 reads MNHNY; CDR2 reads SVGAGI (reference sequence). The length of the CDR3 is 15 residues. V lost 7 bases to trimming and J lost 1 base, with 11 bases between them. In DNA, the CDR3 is TGTGCCAGCATTCTCACAGGATCTGGGGCCAACGTCCTGACTTTC. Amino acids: CASILTGSGANVLTF.

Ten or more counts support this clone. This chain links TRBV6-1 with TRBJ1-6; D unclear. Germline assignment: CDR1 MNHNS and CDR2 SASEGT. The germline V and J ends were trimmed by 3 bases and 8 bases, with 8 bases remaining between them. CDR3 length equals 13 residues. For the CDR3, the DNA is TGTGCCAGCAGTGACAGTGACTATTCACCCCTCCACTTT. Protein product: CASSDSDYSPLHF.

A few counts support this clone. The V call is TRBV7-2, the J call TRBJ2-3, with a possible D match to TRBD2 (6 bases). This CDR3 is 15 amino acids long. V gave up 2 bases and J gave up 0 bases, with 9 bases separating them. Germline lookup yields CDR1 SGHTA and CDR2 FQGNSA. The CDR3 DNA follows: TGTGCCAGCAGCTTATTAGGACTAAGCACAGATACGCAGTATTTT. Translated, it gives CASSLLGLSTDTQYF.

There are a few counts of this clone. This chain's CDR3 is CASRRRGQGAFSPLHF. Here the CDR3 DNA reads TGTGCCAGCAGACGCCGCGGACAGGGGGCTTTTTCACCCCTCCACTTT. This chain uses TRBV6-6 with TRBJ1-6; 11 bases align to TRBD1. Germline V lookup: CDR1 MNHNY, CDR2 SVGAGI (reference sequence). This CDR3 comprises 16 residues. V lost 6 bases and J lost 9; bases outside the gene matches: 10.

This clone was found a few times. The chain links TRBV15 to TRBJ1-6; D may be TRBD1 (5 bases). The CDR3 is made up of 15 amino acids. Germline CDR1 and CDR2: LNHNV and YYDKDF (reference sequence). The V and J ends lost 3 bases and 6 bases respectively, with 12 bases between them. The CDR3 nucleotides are TGTGCCACCAGCAGCGGGGCGGGAGGTAATTCACCCCTCCACTTT. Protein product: CATSSGAGGNSPLHF. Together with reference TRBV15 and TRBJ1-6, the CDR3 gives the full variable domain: DAMVIQNPRYQVTQFGKPVTLSCSQTLNHNVMYWYQQKSSQAPKLLFHYYDKDFNNEADTPDNFQSRRPNTSFCFLDIRSPGLGDTAMYLCATSSGAGGNSPLHFGNGTRLTVT.

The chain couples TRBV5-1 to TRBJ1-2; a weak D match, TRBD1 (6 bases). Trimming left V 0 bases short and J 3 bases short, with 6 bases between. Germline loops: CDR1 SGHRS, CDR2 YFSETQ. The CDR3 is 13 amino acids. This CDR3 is CASSLGGHYGYTF. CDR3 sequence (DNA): TGCGCCAGCAGCTTGGGGGGGCACTATGGCTACACCTTC.

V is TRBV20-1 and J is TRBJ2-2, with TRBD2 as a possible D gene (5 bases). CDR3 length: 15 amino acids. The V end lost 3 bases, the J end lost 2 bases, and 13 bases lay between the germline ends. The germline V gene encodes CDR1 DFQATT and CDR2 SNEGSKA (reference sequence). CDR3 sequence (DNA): TGCAGTGCTAGTCTTAGAGGGCCAAACACCGGGGAGCTGTTTTTT. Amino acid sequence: CSASLRGPNTGELFF.

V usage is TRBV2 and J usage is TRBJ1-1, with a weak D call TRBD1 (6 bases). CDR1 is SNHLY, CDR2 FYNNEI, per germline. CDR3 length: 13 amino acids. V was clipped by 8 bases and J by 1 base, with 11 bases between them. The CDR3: CASSLDRNTEAFF. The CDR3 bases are TGTGCCAGCTCCTTGGACAGGAACACTGAAGCTTTCTTT.

The CDR3 nucleotides read TGTGCCAGCAGTGACTCGATTAGCGGGAAGGCGAATGAGCAGTTCTTC. Protein product: CASSDSISGKANEQFF. The rearrangement links TRBV6-4 to TRBJ2-1; 8 positions agree with TRBD2. The germline V gene encodes CDR1 MRHNA and CDR2 SNTAGT. The CDR3 runs 16 residues. The ends lost 0 bases at V and 7 bases at J; junction bases unmatched: 8.

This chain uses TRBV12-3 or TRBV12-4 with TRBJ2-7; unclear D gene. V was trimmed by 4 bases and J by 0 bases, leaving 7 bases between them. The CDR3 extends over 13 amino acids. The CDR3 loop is CASSSATSYEQYF. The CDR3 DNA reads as TGTGCCAGCAGTTCTGCTACCTCCTACGAGCAGTACTTC.

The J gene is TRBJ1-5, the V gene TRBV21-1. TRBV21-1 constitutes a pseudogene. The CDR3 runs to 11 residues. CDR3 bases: TGTGCCAGCAGCAAAGTTCGTCCCCAGCATTTT. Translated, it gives CASSKVRPQHF.

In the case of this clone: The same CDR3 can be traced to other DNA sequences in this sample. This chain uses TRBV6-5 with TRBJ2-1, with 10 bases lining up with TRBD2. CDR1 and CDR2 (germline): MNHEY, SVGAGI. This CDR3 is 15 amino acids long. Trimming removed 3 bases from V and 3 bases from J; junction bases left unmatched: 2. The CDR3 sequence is CASSYVAGGYNEQFF. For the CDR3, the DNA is TGTGCCAGCAGTTATGTAGCGGGGGGCTACAATGAGCAGTTCTTC.

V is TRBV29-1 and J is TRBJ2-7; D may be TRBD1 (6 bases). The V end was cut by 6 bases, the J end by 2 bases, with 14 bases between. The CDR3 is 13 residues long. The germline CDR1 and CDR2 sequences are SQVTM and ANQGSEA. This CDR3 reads CSVAQGPPYEQYF. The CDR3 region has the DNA TGCAGCGTGGCTCAGGGGCCCCCCTACGAGCAGTACTTC.

The CDR3 nucleotides are TGCGCCAGCAGCTTCCAGACTAGCGGAGCCTACAATGAGCAGTTCTTC. Translation: CASSFQTSGAYNEQFF. This chain connects TRBV5-1 to TRBJ2-1; 9 nucleotides align to TRBD2. CDR1 and CDR2 from the germline V gene are SGHRS and YFSETQ. The CDR3 is made up of 16 amino acids. V gave up 2 bases and J gave up 2 bases; unmatched junction bases: 5.

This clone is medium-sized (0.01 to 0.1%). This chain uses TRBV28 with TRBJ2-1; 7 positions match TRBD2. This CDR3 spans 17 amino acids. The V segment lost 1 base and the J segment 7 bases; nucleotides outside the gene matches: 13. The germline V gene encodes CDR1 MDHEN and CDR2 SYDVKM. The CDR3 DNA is TGTGCCAGCAGTTTATACCCGAGCGGGAATCGGCCAAATGAGCAGTTCTTC. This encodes CASSLYPSGNRPNEQFF. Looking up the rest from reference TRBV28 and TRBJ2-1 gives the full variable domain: DVKVTQSSRYLVKRTGEKVFLECVQDMDHENMFWYRQDPGLGLRLIYFSYDVKMKEKGDIPEGYSVSREKKERFSLILESASTNQTSMYLCASSLYPSGNRPNEQFFGPGTRLTVL.

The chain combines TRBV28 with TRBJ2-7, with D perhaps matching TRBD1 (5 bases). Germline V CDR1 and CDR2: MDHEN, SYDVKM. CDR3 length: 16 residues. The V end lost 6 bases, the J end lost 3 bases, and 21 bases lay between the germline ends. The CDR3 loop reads CASSPQYKYRGYEQYF. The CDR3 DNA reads TGTGCCAGCAGCCCTCAGTACAAGTATAGGGGCTACGAGCAGTACTTC.

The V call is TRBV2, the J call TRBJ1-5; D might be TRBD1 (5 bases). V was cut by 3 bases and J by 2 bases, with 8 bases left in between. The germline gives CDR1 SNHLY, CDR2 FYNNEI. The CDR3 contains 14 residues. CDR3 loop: CASSEGGGNQPQHF. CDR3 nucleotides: TGTGCCAGCAGTGAGGGGGGTGGCAATCAGCCCCAGCATTTT.

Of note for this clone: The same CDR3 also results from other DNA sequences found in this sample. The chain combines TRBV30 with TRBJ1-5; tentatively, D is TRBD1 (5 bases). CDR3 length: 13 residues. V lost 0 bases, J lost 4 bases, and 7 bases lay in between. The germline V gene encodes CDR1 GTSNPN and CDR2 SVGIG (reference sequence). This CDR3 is CAWSVRGNQPQHF. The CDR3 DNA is TGTGCCTGGAGTGTAAGGGGTAATCAGCCCCAGCATTTT.

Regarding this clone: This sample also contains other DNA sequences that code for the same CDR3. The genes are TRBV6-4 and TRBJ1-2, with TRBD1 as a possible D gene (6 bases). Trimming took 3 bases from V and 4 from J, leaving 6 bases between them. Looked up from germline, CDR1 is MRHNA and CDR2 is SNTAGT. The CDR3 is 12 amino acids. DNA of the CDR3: TGTGCCAGCAGTGAAGGGGGCTATGGCTACACCTTC. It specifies CASSEGGYGYTF.

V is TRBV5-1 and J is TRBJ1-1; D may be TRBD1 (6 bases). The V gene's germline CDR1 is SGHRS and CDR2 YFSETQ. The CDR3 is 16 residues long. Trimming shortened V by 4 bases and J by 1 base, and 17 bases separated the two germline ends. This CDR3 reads CASSPAPGQRNTEAFF. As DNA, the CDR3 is TGCGCCAGCAGCCCGGCCCCGGGACAAAGGAACACTGAAGCTTTCTTT.

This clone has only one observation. The CDR3 loop reads CASSIYGGRGYNEQFF. Written as DNA, the CDR3 is TGTGCCAGCAGCATATACGGGGGGCGCGGCTACAATGAGCAGTTCTTC. V and J are TRBV11-2 and TRBJ2-1; D is possibly TRBD2 (7 bases). The germline V and J ends were trimmed by 5 bases and 3 bases, with 17 bases remaining between them. CDR1 and CDR2 (germline): SGHAT, FQNNGV. There are 16 residues in the CDR3. The whole variable domain, filled in from reference TRBV11-2 and TRBJ2-1, reads EAGVAQSPRYKIIEKRQSVAFWCNPISGHATLYWYQQILGQGPKLLIQFQNNGVVDDSQLPKDRFSAERLKGVDSTLKIQPAKLEDSAVYLCASSIYGGRGYNEQFFGPGTRLTVL.

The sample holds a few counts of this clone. The DNA of the CDR3 is TGTGCCACCAGCCGAGGACAGGAGCATCAGCCCCAGCATTTT. This encodes CATSRGQEHQPQHF. The V call is TRBV15, the J call TRBJ1-5, with 7 bases that match TRBD1. CDR1 is LNHNV and CDR2 is YYDKDF in the germline V gene (reference sequence). The CDR3 spans 14 residues. With V trimmed by 5 bases and J by 5 bases, 6 bases remained unmatched.

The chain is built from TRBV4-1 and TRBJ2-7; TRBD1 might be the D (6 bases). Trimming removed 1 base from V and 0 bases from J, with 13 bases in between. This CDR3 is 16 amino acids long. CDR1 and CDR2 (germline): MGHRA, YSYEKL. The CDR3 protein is CASSQAPGDTSYEQYF. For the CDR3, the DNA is TGCGCCAGCAGCCAAGCGCCAGGGGACACCTCCTACGAGCAGTACTTC.

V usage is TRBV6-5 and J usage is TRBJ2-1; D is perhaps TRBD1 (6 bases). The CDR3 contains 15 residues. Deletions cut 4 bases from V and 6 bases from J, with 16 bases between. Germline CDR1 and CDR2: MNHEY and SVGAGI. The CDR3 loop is CASSWMGGRGNEQFF. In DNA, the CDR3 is TGTGCCAGCAGTTGGATGGGTGGCAGGGGCAATGAGCAGTTCTTC.